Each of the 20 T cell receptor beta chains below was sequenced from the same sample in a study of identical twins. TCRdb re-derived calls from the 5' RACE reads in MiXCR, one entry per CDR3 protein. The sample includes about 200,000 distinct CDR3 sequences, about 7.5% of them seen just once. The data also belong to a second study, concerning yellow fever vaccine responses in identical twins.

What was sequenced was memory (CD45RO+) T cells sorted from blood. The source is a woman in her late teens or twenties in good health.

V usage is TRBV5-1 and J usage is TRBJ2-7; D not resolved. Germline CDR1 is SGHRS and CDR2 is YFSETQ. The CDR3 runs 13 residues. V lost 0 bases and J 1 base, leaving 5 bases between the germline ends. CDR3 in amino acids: CASSLEISYEQYF. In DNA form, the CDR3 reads TGCGCCAGCAGCTTGGAGATTTCCTACGAGCAGTACTTC.

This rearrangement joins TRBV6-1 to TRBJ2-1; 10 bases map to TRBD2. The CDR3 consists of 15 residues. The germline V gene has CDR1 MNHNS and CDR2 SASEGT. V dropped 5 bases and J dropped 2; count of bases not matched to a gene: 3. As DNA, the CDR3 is TGTGCCAGCAGTCATAGCGGGGGGACCTACAATGAGCAGTTCTTC. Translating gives CASSHSGGTYNEQFF.

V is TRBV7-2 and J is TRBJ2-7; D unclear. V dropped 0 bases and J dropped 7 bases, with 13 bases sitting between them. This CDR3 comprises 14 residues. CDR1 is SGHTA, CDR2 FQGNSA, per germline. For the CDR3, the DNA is TGTGCCAGCAGCTTAGCACCCTCCCTTGCGGAGCAGTACTTC. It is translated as CASSLAPSLAEQYF.

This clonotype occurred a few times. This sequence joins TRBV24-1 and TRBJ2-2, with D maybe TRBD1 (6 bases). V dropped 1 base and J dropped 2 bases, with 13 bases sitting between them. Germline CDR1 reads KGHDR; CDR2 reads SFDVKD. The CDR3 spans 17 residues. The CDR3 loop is CATSDLPSGTNTGELFF. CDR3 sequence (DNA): TGTGCCACCAGTGATTTACCCTCCGGGACAAACACCGGGGAGCTGTTTTTT.

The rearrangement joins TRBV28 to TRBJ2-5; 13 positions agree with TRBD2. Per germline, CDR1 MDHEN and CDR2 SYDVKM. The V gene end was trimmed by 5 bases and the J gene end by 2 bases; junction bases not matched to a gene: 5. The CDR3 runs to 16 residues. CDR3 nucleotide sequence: TGTGCCAGCAGTGTCCGGACTAGCGGGGGTCAAGAGACCCAGTACTTC. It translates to CASSVRTSGGQETQYF.

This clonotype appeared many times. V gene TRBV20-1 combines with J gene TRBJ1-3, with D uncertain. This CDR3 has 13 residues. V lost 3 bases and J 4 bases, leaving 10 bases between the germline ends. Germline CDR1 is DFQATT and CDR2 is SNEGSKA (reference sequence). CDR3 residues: CSASEYSGNTIYF. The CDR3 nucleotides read TGCAGTGCTAGTGAATATTCCGGAAACACCATATATTTT.

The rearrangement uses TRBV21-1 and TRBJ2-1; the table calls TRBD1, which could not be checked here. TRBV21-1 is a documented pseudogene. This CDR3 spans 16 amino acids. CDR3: CASSKEADRGAGEQFF. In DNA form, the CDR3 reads TGTGCCAGCAGCAAAGAGGCCGACAGGGGGGCTGGTGAGCAGTTCTTC.

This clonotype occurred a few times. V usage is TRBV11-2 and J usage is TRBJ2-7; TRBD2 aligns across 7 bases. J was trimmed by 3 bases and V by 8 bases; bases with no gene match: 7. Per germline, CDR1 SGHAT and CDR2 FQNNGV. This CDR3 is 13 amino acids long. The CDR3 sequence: CASSAGMLYEQYF. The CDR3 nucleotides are TGTGCCAGCTCAGCGGGAATGCTCTACGAGCAGTACTTC. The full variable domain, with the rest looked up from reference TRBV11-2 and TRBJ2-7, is EAGVAQSPRYKIIEKRQSVAFWCNPISGHATLYWYQQILGQGPKLLIQFQNNGVVDDSQLPKDRFSAERLKGVDSTLKIQPAKLEDSAVYLCASSAGMLYEQYFGPGTRLTVT.

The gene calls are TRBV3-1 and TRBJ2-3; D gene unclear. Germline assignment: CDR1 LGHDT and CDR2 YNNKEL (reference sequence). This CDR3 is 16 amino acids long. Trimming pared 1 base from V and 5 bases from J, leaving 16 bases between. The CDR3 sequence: CASSQGQTPPRDTQYF. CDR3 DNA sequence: TGTGCCAGCAGCCAAGGTCAAACCCCCCCGAGAGATACGCAGTATTTT.

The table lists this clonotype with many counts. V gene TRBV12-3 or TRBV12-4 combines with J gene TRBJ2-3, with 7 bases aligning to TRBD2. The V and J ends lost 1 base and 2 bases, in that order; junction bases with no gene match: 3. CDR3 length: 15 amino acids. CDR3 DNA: TGTGCCAGCAGTTTAGGCGGGGGAACCACAGATACGCAGTATTTT. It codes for CASSLGGGTTDTQYF.

For the CDR3, the DNA is TGTGCCAGCAGCTCCAGCGGACAGGGGGCATATCAGCCCCAGCATTTT. It encodes CASSSSGQGAYQPQHF. The rearrangement joins TRBV7-8 to TRBJ1-5; 11 bases are a match to TRBD1. V lost 4 bases, J lost 5 bases, and 7 bases stayed unmatched. Germline CDR1 reads SGHVS; CDR2 reads FQNEAQ. The CDR3 covers 16 residues.

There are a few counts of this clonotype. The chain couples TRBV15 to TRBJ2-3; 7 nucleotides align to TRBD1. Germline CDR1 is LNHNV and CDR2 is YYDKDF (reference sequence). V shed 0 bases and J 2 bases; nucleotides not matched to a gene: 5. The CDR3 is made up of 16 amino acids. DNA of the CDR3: TGTGCCACCAGCAGAGACGGACAGGCAGTCACAGATACGCAGTATTTT. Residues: CATSRDGQAVTDTQYF.

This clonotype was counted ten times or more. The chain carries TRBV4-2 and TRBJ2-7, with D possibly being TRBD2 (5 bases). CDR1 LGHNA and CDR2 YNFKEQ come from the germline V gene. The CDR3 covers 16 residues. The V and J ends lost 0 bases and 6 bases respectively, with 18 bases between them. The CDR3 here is CASSQDSAGLLSEQYF. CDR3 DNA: TGTGCCAGCAGCCAAGATTCGGCGGGCCTCTTATCCGAGCAGTACTTC.

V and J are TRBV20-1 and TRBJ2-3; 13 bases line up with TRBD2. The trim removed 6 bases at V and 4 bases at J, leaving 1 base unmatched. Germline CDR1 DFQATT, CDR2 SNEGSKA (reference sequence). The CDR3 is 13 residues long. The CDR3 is CSAGLAGADTQYF. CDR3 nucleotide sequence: TGCAGTGCAGGACTAGCGGGAGCAGATACGCAGTATTTT.

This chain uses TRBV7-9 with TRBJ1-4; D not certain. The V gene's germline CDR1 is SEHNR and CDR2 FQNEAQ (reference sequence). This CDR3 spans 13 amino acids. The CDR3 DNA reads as TGTGCTTCGAGGCGTACAACTAATGAAAAACTGTTTTTT. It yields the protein CASRRTTNEKLFF.

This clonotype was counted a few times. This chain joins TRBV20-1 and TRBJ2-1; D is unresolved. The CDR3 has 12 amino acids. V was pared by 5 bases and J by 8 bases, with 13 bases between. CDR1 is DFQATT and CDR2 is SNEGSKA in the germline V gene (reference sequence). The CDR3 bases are TGCAGTGCTGGTTCAAATAGCCATGAGCAGTTCTTC. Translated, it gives CSAGSNSHEQFF.

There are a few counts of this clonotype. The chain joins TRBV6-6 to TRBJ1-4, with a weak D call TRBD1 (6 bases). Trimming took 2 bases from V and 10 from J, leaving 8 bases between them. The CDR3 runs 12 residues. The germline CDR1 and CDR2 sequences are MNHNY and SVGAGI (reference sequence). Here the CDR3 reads CASSYPRGKLFF. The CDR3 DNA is TGTGCCAGCAGTTACCCCAGGGGAAAACTGTTTTTT.

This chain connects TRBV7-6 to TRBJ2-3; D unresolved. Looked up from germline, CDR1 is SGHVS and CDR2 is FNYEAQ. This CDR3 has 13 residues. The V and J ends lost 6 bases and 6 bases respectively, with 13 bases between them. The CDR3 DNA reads TGTGCCAGCAGATCACTTTTGTTGGATACGCAGTATTTT. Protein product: CASRSLLLDTQYF.

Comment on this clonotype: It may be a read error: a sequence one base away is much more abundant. CDR3 bases: TGCGCCAGCAGCCCCAGTAAACAAGAGACCCAGTACTTC. It encodes CASSPSKQETQYF. The genes are TRBV5-1 and TRBJ2-5, with D uncertain. Between the trimmed V and J ends, which lost 4 bases and 2 bases, there was a span of 9 bases. Germline CDR1 SGHRS, CDR2 YFSETQ. The CDR3 loop spans 13 amino acids.

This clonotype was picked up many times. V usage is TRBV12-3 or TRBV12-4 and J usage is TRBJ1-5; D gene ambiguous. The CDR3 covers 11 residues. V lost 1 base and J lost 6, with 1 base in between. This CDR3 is CASSLGQPQHF. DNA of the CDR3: TGTGCCAGCAGTTTAGGTCAGCCCCAGCATTTT.